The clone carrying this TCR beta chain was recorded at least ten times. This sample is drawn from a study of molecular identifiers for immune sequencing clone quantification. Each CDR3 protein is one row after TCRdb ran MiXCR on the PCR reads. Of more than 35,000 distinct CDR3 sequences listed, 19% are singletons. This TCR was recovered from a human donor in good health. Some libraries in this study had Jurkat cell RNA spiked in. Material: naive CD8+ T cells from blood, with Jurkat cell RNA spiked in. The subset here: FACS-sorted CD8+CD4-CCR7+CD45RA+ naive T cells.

The CDR3 DNA is TGTGCCAGCAGCCTTACAGAAGGGCTCGAGCAGTACTTC. Encoded protein: CASSLTEGLEQYF. The V gene is TRBV5-6, the J gene TRBJ2-7; D call uncertain. CDR3 length: 13 amino acids. V lost 4 bases and J lost 6, with 14 bases in between. Per germline, CDR1 SGHDT and CDR2 YYEEEE.